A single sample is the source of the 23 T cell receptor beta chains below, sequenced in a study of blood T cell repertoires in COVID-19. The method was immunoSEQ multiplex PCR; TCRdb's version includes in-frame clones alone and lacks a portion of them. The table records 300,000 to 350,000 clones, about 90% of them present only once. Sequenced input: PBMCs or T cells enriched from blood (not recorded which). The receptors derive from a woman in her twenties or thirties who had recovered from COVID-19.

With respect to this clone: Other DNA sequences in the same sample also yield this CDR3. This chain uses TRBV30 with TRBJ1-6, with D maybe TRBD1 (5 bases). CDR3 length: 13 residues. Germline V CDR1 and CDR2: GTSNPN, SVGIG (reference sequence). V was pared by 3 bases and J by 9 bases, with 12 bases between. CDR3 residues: CAWSGQGGSPLHF. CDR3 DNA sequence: TGTGCCTGGAGCGGGCAGGGAGGTTCACCCCTCCACTTT.

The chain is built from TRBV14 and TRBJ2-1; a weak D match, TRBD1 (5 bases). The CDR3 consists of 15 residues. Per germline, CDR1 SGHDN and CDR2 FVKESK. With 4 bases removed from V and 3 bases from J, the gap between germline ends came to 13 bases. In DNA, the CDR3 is TGTGCCAGCAGCCGTCAGGGTTTTGACTACAATGAGCAGTTCTTC. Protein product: CASSRQGFDYNEQFF.

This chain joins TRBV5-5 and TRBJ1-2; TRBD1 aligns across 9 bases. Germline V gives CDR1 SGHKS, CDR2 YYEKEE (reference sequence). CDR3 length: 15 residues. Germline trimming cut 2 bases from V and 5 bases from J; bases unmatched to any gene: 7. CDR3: CASSLGGQGRYGYTF. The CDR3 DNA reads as TGTGCCAGCAGCTTAGGGGGACAGGGTCGATATGGCTACACCTTC.

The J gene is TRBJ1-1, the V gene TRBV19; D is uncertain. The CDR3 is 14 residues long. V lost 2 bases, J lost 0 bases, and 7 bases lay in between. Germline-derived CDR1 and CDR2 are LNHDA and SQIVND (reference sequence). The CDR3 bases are TGTGCCAGTAGTATAAAACTGATGAACACTGAAGCTTTCTTT. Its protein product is CASSIKLMNTEAFF. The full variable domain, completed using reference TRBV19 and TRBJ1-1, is DGGITQSPKYLFRKEGQNVTLSCEQNLNHDAMYWYRQDPGQGLRLIYYSQIVNDFQKGDIAEGYSVSREKKESFPLTVTSAQKNPTAFYLCASSIKLMNTEAFFGQGTRLTVV.

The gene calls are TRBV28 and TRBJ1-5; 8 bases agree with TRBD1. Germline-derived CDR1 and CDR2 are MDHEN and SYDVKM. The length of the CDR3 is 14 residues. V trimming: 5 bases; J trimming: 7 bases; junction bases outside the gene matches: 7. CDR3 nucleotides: TGTGCCAGCAGTCAGGGGACAGGAGCCCAGCCCCAGCATTTT. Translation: CASSQGTGAQPQHF.

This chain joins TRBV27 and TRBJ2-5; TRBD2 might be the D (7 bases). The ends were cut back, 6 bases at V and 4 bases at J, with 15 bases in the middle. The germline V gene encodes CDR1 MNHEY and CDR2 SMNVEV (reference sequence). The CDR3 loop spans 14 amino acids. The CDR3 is CASSLHREGETQYF. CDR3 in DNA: TGTGCCAGCAGCCTCCACAGGGAGGGAGAGACCCAGTACTTC.

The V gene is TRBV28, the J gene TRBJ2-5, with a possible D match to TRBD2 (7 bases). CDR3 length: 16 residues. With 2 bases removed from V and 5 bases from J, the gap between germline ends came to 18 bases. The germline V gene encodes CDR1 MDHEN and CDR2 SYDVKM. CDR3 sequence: CASSLNGGGLVETQYF. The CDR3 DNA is TGTGCCAGCAGTTTAAATGGCGGGGGCTTAGTTGAGACCCAGTACTTC. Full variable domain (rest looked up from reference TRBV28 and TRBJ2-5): DVKVTQSSRYLVKRTGEKVFLECVQDMDHENMFWYRQDPGLGLRLIYFSYDVKMKEKGDIPEGYSVSREKKERFSLILESASTNQTSMYLCASSLNGGGLVETQYFGPGTRLLVL.

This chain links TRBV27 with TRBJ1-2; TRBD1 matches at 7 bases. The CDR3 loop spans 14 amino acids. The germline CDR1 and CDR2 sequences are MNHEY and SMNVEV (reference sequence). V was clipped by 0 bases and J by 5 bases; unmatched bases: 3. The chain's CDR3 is CASSLSRDSYGYTF. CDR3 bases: TGTGCCAGCAGTTTATCCCGGGACAGTTATGGCTACACCTTC.

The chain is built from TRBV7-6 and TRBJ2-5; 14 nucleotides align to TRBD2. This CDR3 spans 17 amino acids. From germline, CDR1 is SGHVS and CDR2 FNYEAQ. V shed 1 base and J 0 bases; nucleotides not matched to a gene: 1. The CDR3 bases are TGTGCCAGCAGCTTAGGACTAGCGGGGGGGTACCAAGAGACCCAGTACTTC. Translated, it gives CASSLGLAGGYQETQYF.

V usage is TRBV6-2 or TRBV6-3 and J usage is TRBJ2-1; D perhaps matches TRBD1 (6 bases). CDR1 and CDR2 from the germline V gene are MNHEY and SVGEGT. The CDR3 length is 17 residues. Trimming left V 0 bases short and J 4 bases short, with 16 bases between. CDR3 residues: CASSYSKLAGDYNEQFF. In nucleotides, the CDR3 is TGTGCCAGCAGTTACTCGAAGCTGGCAGGGGATTACAATGAGCAGTTCTTC.

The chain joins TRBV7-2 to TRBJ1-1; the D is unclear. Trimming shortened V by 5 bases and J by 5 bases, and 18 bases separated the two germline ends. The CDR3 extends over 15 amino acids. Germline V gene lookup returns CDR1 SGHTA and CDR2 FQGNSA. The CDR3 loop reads CASSPDGVYGTEAFF. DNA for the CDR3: TGTGCCAGCAGCCCAGACGGGGTGTATGGGACTGAAGCTTTCTTT.

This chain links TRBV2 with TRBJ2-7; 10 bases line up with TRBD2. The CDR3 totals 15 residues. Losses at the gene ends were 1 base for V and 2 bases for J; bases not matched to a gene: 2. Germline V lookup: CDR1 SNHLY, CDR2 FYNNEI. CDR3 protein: CASSEEAGGPYEQYF. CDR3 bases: TGTGCCAGCAGTGAAGAAGCGGGGGGGCCCTACGAGCAGTACTTC.

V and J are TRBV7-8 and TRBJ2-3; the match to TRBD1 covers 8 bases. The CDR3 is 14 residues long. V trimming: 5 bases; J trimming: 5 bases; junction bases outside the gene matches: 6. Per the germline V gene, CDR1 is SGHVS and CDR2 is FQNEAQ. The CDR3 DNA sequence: TGTGCCAGCAGCACAGGGGGTTCGATAGATACGCAGTATTTT. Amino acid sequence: CASSTGGSIDTQYF.

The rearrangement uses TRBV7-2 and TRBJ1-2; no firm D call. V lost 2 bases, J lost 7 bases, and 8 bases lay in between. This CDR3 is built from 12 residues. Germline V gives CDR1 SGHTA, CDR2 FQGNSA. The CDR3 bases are TGTGCCAGCAGCTTATTCCCGGGTGGCTACACCTTC. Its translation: CASSLFPGGYTF.

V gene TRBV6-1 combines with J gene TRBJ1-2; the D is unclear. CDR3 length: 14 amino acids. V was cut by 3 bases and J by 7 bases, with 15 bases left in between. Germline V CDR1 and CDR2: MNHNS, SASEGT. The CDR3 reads CASSEAGDSRGYTF. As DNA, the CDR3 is TGTGCCAGCAGTGAGGCGGGAGACTCCCGTGGCTACACCTTC.

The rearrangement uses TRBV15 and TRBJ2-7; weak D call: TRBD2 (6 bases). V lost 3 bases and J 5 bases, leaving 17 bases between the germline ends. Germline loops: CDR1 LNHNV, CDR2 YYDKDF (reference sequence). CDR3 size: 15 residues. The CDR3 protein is CATSRDGAGFDEQYF. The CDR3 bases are TGTGCCACCAGCAGGGACGGTGCGGGGTTCGACGAGCAGTACTTC.

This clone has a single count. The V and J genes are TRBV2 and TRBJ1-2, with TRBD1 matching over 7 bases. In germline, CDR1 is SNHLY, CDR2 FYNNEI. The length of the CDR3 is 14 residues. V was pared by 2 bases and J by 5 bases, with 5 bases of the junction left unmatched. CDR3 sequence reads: CASSESDRVYGYTF. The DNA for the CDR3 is TGTGCCAGCAGTGAAAGTGACAGGGTGTATGGCTACACCTTC.

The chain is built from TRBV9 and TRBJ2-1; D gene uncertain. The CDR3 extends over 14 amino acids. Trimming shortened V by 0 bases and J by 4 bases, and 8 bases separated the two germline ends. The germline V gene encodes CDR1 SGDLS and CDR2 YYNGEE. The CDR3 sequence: CASSVGQPYNEQFF. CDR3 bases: TGTGCCAGCAGCGTAGGGCAACCTTACAATGAGCAGTTCTTC.

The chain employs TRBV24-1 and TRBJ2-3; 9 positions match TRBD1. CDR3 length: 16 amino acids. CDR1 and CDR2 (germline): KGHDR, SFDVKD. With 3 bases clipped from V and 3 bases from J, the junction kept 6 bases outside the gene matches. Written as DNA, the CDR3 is TGTGCCACCAGTGATCGGGACAGGGCGGTGACAGATACGCAGTATTTT. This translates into CATSDRDRAVTDTQYF.

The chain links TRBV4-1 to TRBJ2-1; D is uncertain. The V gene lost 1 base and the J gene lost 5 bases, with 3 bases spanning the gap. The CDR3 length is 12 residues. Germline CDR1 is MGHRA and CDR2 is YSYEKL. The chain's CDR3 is CASSQANNEQFF. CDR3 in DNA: TGCGCCAGCAGCCAAGCAAACAATGAGCAGTTCTTC.

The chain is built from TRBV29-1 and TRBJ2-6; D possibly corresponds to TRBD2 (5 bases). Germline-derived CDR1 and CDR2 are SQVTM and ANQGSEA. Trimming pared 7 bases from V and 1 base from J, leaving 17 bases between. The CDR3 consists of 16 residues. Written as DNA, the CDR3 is TGCAGCGCTTGGAGGACGGAGCCATCTGGGGCCAACGTCCTGACTTTC. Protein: CSAWRTEPSGANVLTF.

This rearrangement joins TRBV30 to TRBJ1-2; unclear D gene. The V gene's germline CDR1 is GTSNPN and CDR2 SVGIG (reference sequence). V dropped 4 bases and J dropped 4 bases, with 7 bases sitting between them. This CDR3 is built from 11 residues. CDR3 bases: TGTGCCTGGAAGGGAGGCTATGGCTACACCTTC. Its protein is CAWKGGYGYTF.

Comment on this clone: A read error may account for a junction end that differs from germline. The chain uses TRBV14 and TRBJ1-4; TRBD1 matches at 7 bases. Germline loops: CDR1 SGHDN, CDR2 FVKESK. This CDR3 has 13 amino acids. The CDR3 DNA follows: TGTGCCAGCAGCCTTACGAATATGGGACAGCTATCATTT. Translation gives CASSLTNMGQLSF.